This TCR beta chain was identified during a study of T cell responses to AZD1222 COVID-19 vaccine. The study's findings and limits: Unmutated variant regions reportedly attract nearly half of all spike-specific TCRs. Just a handful of AZD1222 recipients were seropositive at baseline.

With V trimmed by 2 bases and J by 3 bases, 1 base remained unmatched. In germline, CDR1 is SNHLY, CDR2 FYNNEI. The CDR3 length is 13 residues. Analyses pooled second doses at about 4 or about 12 weeks. Sequencing used immunoSEQ multiplex PCR; TCRdb keeps in-frame clones, though not all of them. The data hold 150,000 to 200,000 clones, with 92% observed a single time. As regards this clone: Its specificity is unknown.

The rearrangement uses TRBV2 and TRBJ2-7; TRBD2 agrees at 7 bases. The sequence was obtained from an adult who received the AZD1222 COVID-19 vaccine. The input for sequencing was peripheral blood, taken 28 days after the second AZD1222 dose. In DNA form, the CDR3 reads TGTGCCAGCAGTGAATGGGAGGGCTACGAGCAGTACTTC. Translating gives CASSEWEGYEQYF.